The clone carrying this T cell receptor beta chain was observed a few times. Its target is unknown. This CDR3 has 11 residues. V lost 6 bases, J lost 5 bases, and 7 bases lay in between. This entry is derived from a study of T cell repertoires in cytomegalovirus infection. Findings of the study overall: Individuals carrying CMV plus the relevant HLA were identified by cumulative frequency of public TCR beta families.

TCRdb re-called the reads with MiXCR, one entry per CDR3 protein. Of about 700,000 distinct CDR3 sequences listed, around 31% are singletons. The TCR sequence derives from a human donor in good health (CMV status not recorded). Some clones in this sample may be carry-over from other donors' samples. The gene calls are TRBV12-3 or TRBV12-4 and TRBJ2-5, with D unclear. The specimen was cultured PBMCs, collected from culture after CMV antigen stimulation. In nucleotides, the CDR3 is TGTGCCAGCAGGGGTAGGGAGACCCAGTACTTC. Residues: CASRGRETQYF.